One T cell receptor beta chain is described in this entry. The sample is drawn from a study of T cell changes during pregnancy in multiple sclerosis. Losses at the gene ends were 1 base for V and 3 bases for J; bases not matched to a gene: 7. From germline, CDR1 is SGHDN and CDR2 FVKESK. CDR3 length equals 16 residues. Assay: immunoSEQ multiplex PCR; the TCRdb copy retains only in-frame clones and omits some. The sample holds about 69,000 clones, approximately 92% seen once. This receptor was identified in a female donor in good health, enrolled as a control in a pregnancy study. The rearrangement links TRBV14 to TRBJ1-2; 8 bases agree with TRBD1. The starting material was peripheral blood, obtained in the third trimester of pregnancy. CDR3 protein: CASSQATWTGYYGYTF. The CDR3 DNA follows: TGTGCCAGCAGCCAAGCGACCTGGACAGGGTACTATGGCTACACCTTC.